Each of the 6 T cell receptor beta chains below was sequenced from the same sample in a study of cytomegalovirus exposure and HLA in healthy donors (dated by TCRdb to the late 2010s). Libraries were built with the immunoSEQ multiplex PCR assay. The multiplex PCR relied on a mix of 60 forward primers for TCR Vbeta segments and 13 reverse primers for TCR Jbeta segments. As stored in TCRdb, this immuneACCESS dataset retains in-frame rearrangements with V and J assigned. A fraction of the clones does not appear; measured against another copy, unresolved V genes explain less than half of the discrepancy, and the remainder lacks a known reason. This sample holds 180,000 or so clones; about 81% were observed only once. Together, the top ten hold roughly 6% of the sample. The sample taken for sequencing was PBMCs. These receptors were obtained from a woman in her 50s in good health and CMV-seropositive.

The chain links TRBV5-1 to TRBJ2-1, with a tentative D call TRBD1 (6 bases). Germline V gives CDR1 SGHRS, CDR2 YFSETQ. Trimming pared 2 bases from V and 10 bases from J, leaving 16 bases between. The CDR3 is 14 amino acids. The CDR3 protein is CASSFRGPATEQFF. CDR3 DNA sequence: TGCGCCAGCAGCTTCAGGGGCCCGGCAACCGAGCAGTTCTTC.

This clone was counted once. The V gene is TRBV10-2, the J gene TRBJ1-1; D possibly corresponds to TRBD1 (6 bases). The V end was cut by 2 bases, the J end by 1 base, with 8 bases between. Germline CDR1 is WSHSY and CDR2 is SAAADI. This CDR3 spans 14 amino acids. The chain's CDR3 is CASSETGSNTEAFF. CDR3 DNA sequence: TGCGCCAGCAGTGAGACAGGGTCGAACACTGAAGCTTTCTTT.

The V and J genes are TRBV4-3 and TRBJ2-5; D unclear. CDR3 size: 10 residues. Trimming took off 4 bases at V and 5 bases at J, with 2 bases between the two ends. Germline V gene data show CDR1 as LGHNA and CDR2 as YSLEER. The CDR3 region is CASSPETQYF. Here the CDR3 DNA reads TGCGCCAGCAGCCCGGAGACCCAGTACTTC.

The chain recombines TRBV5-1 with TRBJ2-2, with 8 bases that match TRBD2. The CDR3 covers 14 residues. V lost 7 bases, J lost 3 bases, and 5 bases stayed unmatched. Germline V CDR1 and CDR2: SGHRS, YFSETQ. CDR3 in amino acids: CASRLASDTGELFF. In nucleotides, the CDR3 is TGCGCCAGCCGACTAGCGTCGGACACCGGGGAGCTGTTTTTT.

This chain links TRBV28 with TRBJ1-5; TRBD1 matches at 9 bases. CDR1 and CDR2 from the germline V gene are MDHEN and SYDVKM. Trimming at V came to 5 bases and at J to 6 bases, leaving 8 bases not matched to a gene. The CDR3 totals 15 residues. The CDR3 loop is CASSLPQGASQPQHF. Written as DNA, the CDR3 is TGTGCCAGCAGTCTCCCACAGGGGGCTTCTCAGCCCCAGCATTTT.

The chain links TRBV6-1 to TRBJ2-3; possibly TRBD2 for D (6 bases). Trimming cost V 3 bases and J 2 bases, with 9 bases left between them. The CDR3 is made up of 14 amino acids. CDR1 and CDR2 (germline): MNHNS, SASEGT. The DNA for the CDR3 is TGTGCCAGCAGTGAGACTAGATCCACAGATACGCAGTATTTT. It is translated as CASSETRSTDTQYF.